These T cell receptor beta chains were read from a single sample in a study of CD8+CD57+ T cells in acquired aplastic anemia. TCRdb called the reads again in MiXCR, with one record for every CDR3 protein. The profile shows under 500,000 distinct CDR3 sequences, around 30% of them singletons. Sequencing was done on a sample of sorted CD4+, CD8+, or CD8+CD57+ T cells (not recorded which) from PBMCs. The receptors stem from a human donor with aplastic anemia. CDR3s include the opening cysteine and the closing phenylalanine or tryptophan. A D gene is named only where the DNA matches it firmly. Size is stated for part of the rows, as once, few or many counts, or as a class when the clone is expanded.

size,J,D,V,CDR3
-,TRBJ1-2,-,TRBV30,CAWKEGRDPGYTF
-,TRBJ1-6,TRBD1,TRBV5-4,CASSLYQGANSPLHF
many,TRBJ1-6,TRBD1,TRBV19,CATRETGGSPLHF
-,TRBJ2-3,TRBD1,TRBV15,CATSRGGDRGTDTQYF
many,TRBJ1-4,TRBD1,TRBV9,CASSPWTGGEKLFF
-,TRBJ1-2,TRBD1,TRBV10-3,CAISERDRALGYTF
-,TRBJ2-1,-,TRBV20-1,CSARDSPSSYNEQFF
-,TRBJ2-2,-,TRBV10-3,CASKGLMNTGELFF
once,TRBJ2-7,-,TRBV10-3,CASSTPTVYAYEQYF
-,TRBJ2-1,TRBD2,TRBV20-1,CSASGNNEQFF
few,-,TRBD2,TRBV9,CASSVGLAGPETQYF
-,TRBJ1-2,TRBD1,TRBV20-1,CSATDRGPRWGYTF
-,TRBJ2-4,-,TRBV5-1,CASSLAVQDPLAKNIQYF
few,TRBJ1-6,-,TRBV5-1,CASSLEVAGNSPLHF
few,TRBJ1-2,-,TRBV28,CASSLRDGDGYTF
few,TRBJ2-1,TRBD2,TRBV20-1,CSAPTSGSSYNEQFF